Here is one TCR beta chain with its context. The CDR3 is 15 amino acids. Looked up from germline, CDR1 is SGHAT and CDR2 is FQNNGV. V was shortened by 5 bases and J by 4 bases, with 17 bases between the two germline ends. The record originates from a study of blood T cell repertoires in COVID-19. Study-level information: COVID-19 samples from acute and convalescent phases originated in the United States, Italy and Spain. Sources were T cells, B-cell-depleted T cells, or PBMCs; the material itself was cDNA or gDNA.

Per the original data handling: Amplification from reference gene primers served as the basis for estimated nucleated cell counts. Here immunoSEQ multiplex PCR was the method, and the copy in TCRdb shows in-frame clones only, minus some. That table gives V, J and clone size, and the DNA gave D and trimming. The sample shows 150,000 or so clones, 82% of them seen only once. What was sequenced was peripheral blood. The TCR sequence derives from a human donor with acute or convalescent COVID-19. The donor label of this sample is uncertain. The J gene is TRBJ2-5, the V gene TRBV11-2, with a tentative D call TRBD2 (5 bases). CDR3 DNA sequence: TGTGCCAGCAGCGCATTAGGCGGGTCGGCAGAGACCCAGTACTTC. This codes for CASSALGGSAETQYF.